The clone carrying this T cell receptor (beta chain) was counted many times. No antigen is known for it. This sample was included in a study of T-cell memory formation after mild COVID-19. Study findings and constraints: Day 15 to 85 contracting clones showed balanced CD4/CD8; day 15 to 37 expanders favored CD4+.

TCRdb itself ran the 5' RACE reads through MiXCR, one entry per CDR3 protein. The data contain under 300,000 distinct CDR3 sequences, over 7% of them singletons. V lost 1 base to trimming and J lost 6 bases, with 19 bases between them. Germline CDR1 reads SGHTA; CDR2 reads FQGNSA. CDR3 size: 17 residues. The chain links TRBV7-2 to TRBJ2-4, with D perhaps assigned TRBD1 or TRBD2 (7 bases each). The TCR was taken from a man in his late teens or twenties who had mild COVID-19 (a few samples of this study predate the infection). Cell type and time point are not known. Source material: PBMCs or a T cell subset sorted from them (not recorded which). The CDR3 protein is CASSLVVRGGPGNIQYF. Written as DNA, the CDR3 is TGTGCCAGCAGCTTAGTCGTCAGGGGGGGCCCCGGAAACATTCAGTACTTC.